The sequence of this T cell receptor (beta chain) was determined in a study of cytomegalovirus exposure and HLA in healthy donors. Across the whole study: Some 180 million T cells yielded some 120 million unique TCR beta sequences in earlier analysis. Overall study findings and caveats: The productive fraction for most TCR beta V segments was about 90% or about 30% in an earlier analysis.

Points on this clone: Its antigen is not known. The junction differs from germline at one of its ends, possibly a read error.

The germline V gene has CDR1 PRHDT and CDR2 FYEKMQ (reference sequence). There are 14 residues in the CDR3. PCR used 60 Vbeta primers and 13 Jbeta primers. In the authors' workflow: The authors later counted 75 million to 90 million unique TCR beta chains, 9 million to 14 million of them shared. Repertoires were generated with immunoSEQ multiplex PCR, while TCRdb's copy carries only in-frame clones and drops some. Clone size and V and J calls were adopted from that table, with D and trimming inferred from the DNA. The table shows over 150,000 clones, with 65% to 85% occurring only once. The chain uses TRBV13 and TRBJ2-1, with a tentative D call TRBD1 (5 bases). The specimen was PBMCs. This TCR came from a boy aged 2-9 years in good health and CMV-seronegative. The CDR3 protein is CATSSAGQWNEQFF. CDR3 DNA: TGTGCCACCAGCAGCGCAGGGCAGTGGAATGAGCAGTTCTTC.